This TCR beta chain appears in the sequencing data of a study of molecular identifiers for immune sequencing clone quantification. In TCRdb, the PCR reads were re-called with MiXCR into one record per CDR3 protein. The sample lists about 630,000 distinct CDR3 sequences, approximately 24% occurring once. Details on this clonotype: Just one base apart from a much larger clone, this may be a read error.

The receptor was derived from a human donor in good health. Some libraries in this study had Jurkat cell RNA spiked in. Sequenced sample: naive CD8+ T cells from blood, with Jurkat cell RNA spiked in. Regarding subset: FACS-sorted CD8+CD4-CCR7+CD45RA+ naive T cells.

As DNA, the CDR3 is TGCGCCAGCAGCCAAGATCAATACGGGCAGTACTTC. Translating it yields CASSQDQYGQYF. The chain couples TRBV4-1 to TRBJ2-7; D remains ambiguous. The length of the CDR3 is 12 residues. Germline V gene lookup returns CDR1 MGHRA and CDR2 YSYEKL.